The sequence of this T cell receptor (beta chain) was determined in a study of blood T cell repertoires in COVID-19. Study context: Samples taken during acute and convalescent COVID-19 were collected in the United States, Italy and Spain.

V lost 4 bases, J lost 1 base, and 7 bases stayed unmatched. The CDR3 consists of 16 residues. CDR1 is SEHNR, CDR2 FQNEAQ, per germline (reference sequence). Clones were sequenced by immunoSEQ multiplex PCR, and TCRdb holds only the in-frame ones, with some missing. The repertoire has about 200,000 clones, approximately 86% of them found once; the top ten carry 3.8%. The rearrangement uses TRBV7-9 and TRBJ2-1; 7 bases fit TRBD2. This receptor was identified in a woman aged 40-49 years with acute COVID-19. Specimen: PBMCs or T cells enriched from blood (not recorded which). The CDR3 DNA sequence: TGTGCCAGCAGCTCCCCGCGGGAGTCATCCTACAATGAGCAGTTCTTC. Encoded protein: CASSSPRESSYNEQFF.